This T cell receptor beta chain appears in the sequencing data of a study of brain T cells in children with intractable seizures. TCRdb keeps only in-frame clones here, not all; method: immunoSEQ multiplex PCR. The repertoire has 70,000 to 85,000 clones, around 91% of them found once; the top ten carry approximately 24%. The CDR3 sequence is 15 residues long. CDR1 and CDR2 (germline): SGHRS, YFSETQ. V gave up 0 bases and J gave up 1 base, with 10 bases separating them. Sequenced material: peripheral blood, taken at surgery. This clonotype was obtained from a girl aged 2 to 9 with Rasmussen encephalitis and intractable seizures. The rearrangement links TRBV5-1 to TRBJ2-5; no firm D call. The CDR3 loop reads CASSLGRTLQETQYF. In nucleotides, the CDR3 is TGCGCCAGCAGCTTGGGCCGGACCCTCCAAGAGACCCAGTACTTC.